Here is one TCR beta chain with its context. What it recognizes is unknown. Trimming took 4 bases from V and 5 from J; bases not matched to a gene: 6. The CDR3 consists of 14 residues. The V gene's germline CDR1 is SGHTA and CDR2 FQGNSA. The data are from a study of OX40 agonist ivuxolimab in advanced cancers. Across the study: Ivuxolimab, an antibody that agonizes OX40 (CD134), was administered to the patients. Administration of intravenous ivuxolimab to patients occurred every 2 weeks at 0.01 to 10 mg/kg. Whole-study results and caveats: Doses of 0.1 to 3.0 mg/kg were accompanied by clonal expansion of CD4+ and CD8+ blood T cells by week 6. On average, CD8+ T cells showed a greater number of expanded clones than CD4+.

Profiling relied on immunoSEQ multiplex PCR, and the TCRdb table lists in-frame clones only, not all of them. This repertoire shows 90,000 or so clones, 85% to 90% found once; its top ten account for around 0.3%. This sequence joins TRBV7-2 and TRBJ2-5, with 8 bases matching TRBD1. This receptor was identified in an adult with an advanced solid tumor such as melanoma, head and neck, liver or kidney cancer. The source was CD4+ or CD8+ T cells sorted from blood, collected in a trial of the OX40 agonist ivuxolimab. CDR3 protein: CASSSRTGTETQYF. The CDR3, as DNA: TGTGCCAGCAGCTCCCGGACAGGGACGGAGACCCAGTACTTC.